This T cell receptor (beta chain) was obtained from a study of blood T cells in healthy people across ages. The CDR3 totals 12 residues. V lost 4 bases, J lost 6 bases, and 7 bases lay in between. Germline V gene sequence: CDR1 SEHNR, CDR2 FQNEAQ (reference sequence). A J-beta primer mix and a sample-barcoded 5' primer were used in a second PCR of about 7 to 12 cycles. TCRdb fed the 5' RACE reads into MiXCR, producing one record per CDR3 protein. This table has fewer than 2 million distinct CDR3 sequences, about two fifths appearing once. This rearrangement joins TRBV7-9 to TRBJ2-1; D ambiguous. The clonotype was recovered from a human donor in good health. The sample consisted of blood. CDR3 nucleotides: TGTGCCAGCAGCTCTTTTCCCAATGAGCAGTTCTTC. Protein: CASSSFPNEQFF.